A few counts support the clone carrying this TCR beta chain. This entry is derived from a study of blood T cells in healthy people across ages. Primers used in a second PCR of about 7 to 12 cycles were a sample-barcoded 5' primer and a J-beta primer mix. TCRdb reprocessed the 5' RACE reads with MiXCR, giving one entry per CDR3 protein. The data hold 890,000 or so distinct CDR3 sequences, with approximately 65% observed a single time. Germline V CDR1 and CDR2: DFQATT, SNEGSKA (reference sequence). The V gene lost 0 bases and the J gene lost 3 bases, with 24 bases spanning the gap. CDR3 size: 18 residues.

The clonotype was recovered from a young man in good health. The chain carries TRBV20-1 and TRBJ2-7; D may be TRBD2 (6 bases). The specimen sequenced was blood. CDR3 residues: CSARDPDRGRGSGYEQYF. CDR3 DNA: TGCAGTGCTAGAGATCCCGACCGGGGACGGGGGTCGGGCTACGAGCAGTACTTC.